These 21 T cell receptor beta chains originate from one sample sequenced in a study of cytomegalovirus exposure and HLA in healthy donors. Use of 60 Vbeta and 13 Jbeta primers characterized the PCR. Sequencing was performed with immunoSEQ multiplex PCR; in TCRdb, only in-frame clones are kept and a portion is missing. Seen here are 75,000 to 95,000 clones, around 79% observed once, and the top ten hold 13%. Sequencing used PBMCs. The receptor source for this set is a human donor in good health.

The chain carries TRBV15 and TRBJ2-2; TRBD2 might be the D (5 bases). The V gene's germline CDR1 is LNHNV and CDR2 YYDKDF (reference sequence). The CDR3 length is 13 residues. Trimming took off 1 base at V and 7 bases at J, with 7 bases between the two ends. The CDR3 protein is CATSRGAVGELFF. In nucleotides, the CDR3 is TGTGCCACCAGCAGAGGAGCGGTCGGGGAGCTGTTTTTT.

The chain recombines TRBV30 with TRBJ2-7; the D gene is possibly TRBD1 (5 bases). V was pared by 0 bases and J by 3 bases, with 9 bases between. Germline lookup yields CDR1 GTSNPN and CDR2 SVGIG (reference sequence). The CDR3 has 13 residues. The CDR3 nucleotides are TGTGCCTGGAGTGTAGACAGAATCTACGAGCAGTACTTC. It encodes CAWSVDRIYEQYF.

A few counts support this clone. This sequence joins TRBV7-6 and TRBJ1-1, with 11 bases lining up with TRBD1. CDR1 SGHVS and CDR2 FNYEAQ come from the germline V gene. The junction had 2 bases not matched to a gene; V was cut back by 1 base and J by 4 bases. The CDR3 totals 15 residues. The DNA of the CDR3 is TGTGCCAGCAGCTTAGGAGGGACAGGGGGCACTGAAGCTTTCTTT. Protein: CASSLGGTGGTEAFF.

The table lists this clone with a few counts. The gene calls are TRBV18 and TRBJ1-5; D gene unclear. V was pared by 3 bases and J by 11 bases, with 17 bases between. The CDR3 contains 14 residues. Germline CDR1 is KGHSH and CDR2 is LQKENI. As DNA, the CDR3 is TGTGCCAGCTCACCGTCGGGGTGGGATAAGGCCCAGCATTTT. This gives the protein CASSPSGWDKAQHF.

The chain uses TRBV7-9 and TRBJ2-3; D is ambiguous. This CDR3 is 14 amino acids long. Germline V gene data show CDR1 as SEHNR and CDR2 as FQNEAQ (reference sequence). The V and J ends lost 2 bases and 0 bases respectively, with 6 bases between them. CDR3 DNA: TGTGCCAGCAGCTTAAGCTCTAGCACAGATACGCAGTATTTT. Amino acids: CASSLSSSTDTQYF.

Comment on this clone: This CDR3 is also generated by other DNA sequences in the sample. The V call is TRBV6-6, the J call TRBJ2-7; 9 bases agree with TRBD1. CDR3 length equals 14 residues. CDR1 is MNHNY and CDR2 is SVGAGI in the germline V gene (reference sequence). V was pared by 5 bases and J by 1 base, with 3 bases of the junction left unmatched. The CDR3 nucleotides are TGTGCCAGCAGTCCAGGACAGGGGTCCTACGAGCAGTACTTC. This translates into CASSPGQGSYEQYF.

This chain uses TRBV10-3 with TRBJ2-6; possible D gene TRBD1, 5 bases. CDR3 length: 14 amino acids. V was cut by 6 bases and J by 0 bases, with 6 bases left in between. Germline CDR1 ENHRY, CDR2 SYGVKD. The CDR3 loop is CAIRDSSGANVLTF. CDR3 DNA: TGTGCCATCAGAGACAGCTCTGGGGCCAACGTCCTGACTTTC.

This clone turned up a few times. The V gene is TRBV30, the J gene TRBJ2-3, with 12 positions matching TRBD1. The germline V gene encodes CDR1 GTSNPN and CDR2 SVGIG (reference sequence). The CDR3 is 15 amino acids. Trimming at V came to 5 bases and at J to 0 bases, leaving 3 bases not matched to a gene. The CDR3 here is CAWAGQGASTDTQYF. The CDR3 DNA reads TGTGCCTGGGCGGGACAGGGGGCTAGCACAGATACGCAGTATTTT.

The chain links TRBV10-3 to TRBJ1-5; D possibly corresponds to TRBD1 (6 bases). This CDR3 is 12 amino acids long. V shed 10 bases and J shed 5 bases, with 12 bases lying between them. Germline-derived CDR1 and CDR2 are ENHRY and SYGVKD. The CDR3: CASSAGDQPQHF. CDR3 coding DNA: TGTGCCAGCAGCGCAGGGGATCAGCCCCAGCATTTT.

This clone ranks as hyperexpanded. This chain connects TRBV10-1 to TRBJ2-7; the match to TRBD1 covers 7 bases. Trimming removed 7 bases from V and 2 bases from J; junction bases left unmatched: 5. Germline CDR1 is WNHNN and CDR2 is SYGVQD (reference sequence). This CDR3 contains 13 residues. The CDR3 loop reads CASTRDRAYEQYF. The CDR3 DNA reads TGCGCCAGCACTAGGGACAGAGCCTACGAGCAGTACTTC.

The V and J genes are TRBV19 and TRBJ1-4; D unclear. This CDR3 contains 14 residues. The ends were cut back, 5 bases at V and 0 bases at J, with 7 bases in the middle. Germline CDR1 is LNHDA and CDR2 is SQIVND (reference sequence). The CDR3 protein is CASSLRSTNEKLFF. CDR3 bases: TGTGCCAGTAGTTTGCGTTCAACTAATGAAAAACTGTTTTTT.

V usage is TRBV7-8 and J usage is TRBJ2-2, with D perhaps TRBD2 (6 bases). Trimming removed 5 bases at V and 1 base at J, with 11 bases between. CDR3 length: 15 residues. Germline V gene data show CDR1 as SGHVS and CDR2 as FQNEAQ. CDR3 sequence (DNA): TGTGCCAGCAGCGCGGGACGGTTGAACACCGGGGAGCTGTTTTTT. It codes for CASSAGRLNTGELFF.

This clone was found once. The chain combines TRBV11-2 with TRBJ1-1, with TRBD1 matching over 8 bases. Germline loops: CDR1 SGHAT, CDR2 FQNNGV. The CDR3 contains 14 residues. Germline trimming cut 1 base from V and 7 bases from J; bases unmatched to any gene: 5. The CDR3 region has the DNA TGTGCCAGCAGCTTAGGGTCCGGACAGGGTGAAGCTTTCTTT. Residues: CASSLGSGQGEAFF.

The chain couples TRBV5-1 to TRBJ1-3; 8 bases are shared with TRBD1. V shed 4 bases and J 3 bases; nucleotides not matched to a gene: 6. The CDR3 contains 15 residues. Germline-derived CDR1 and CDR2 are SGHRS and YFSETQ. CDR3 bases: TGCGCCAGCAGCCCGGGGACAGGTAGTGGAAACACCATATATTTT. Its translation: CASSPGTGSGNTIYF.

The rearrangement joins TRBV7-7 to TRBJ2-5, with unresolved D. TRBJ2-7 matches the DNA end more closely, so the J call is doubtful. The CDR3 length is 14 residues. The V gene's germline CDR1 is SSHAT and CDR2 FNYEAQ (reference sequence). The CDR3 is CASSLTSVASEQYF. The CDR3 coding sequence is TGTGCCAGCAGCTTAACGTCGGTAGCCTCCGAGCAGTACTTC.

This clone was seen ten or more times. The chain is built from TRBV5-1 and TRBJ1-1; TRBD1 is a possible D gene (5 bases). Germline V lookup: CDR1 SGHRS, CDR2 YFSETQ. The CDR3 is 13 residues long. Trimming stripped 4 bases from V and 1 base from J, with 8 bases between. DNA for the CDR3: TGCGCCAGCAGCCCCCAGGGGAACACTGAAGCTTTCTTT. This encodes CASSPQGNTEAFF. The full variable domain, completed using reference TRBV5-1 and TRBJ1-1, is KAGVTQTPRYLIKTRGQQVTLSCSPISGHRSVSWYQQTPGQGLQFLFEYFSETQRNKGNFPGRFSGRQFSNSRSEMNVSTLELGDSALYLCASSPQGNTEAFFGQGTRLTVV.

This clone appeared many times. V usage is TRBV27 and J usage is TRBJ2-3; 9 bases fit TRBD1. Germline CDR1 reads MNHEY; CDR2 reads SMNVEV (reference sequence). The J segment lost 0 bases and the V segment lost 11 bases, leaving 12 bases of the junction unmatched. CDR3 length equals 16 residues. CDR3 sequence reads: CASRLDGTGSTDTQYF. CDR3 nucleotides: TGTGCCTCCCGACTCGACGGGACAGGGAGCACAGATACGCAGTATTTT.

The chain couples TRBV6-5 to TRBJ2-7; TRBD2 agrees at 9 bases. This CDR3 region has 14 residues. Germline V lookup: CDR1 MNHEY, CDR2 SVGAGI. V dropped 5 bases and J dropped 4; count of bases not matched to a gene: 6. For the CDR3, the DNA is TGTGCCAGCAGTCTTAGCGGGGGAACATACGAGCAGTACTTC. Its translation is CASSLSGGTYEQYF.

This clone appeared once. The chain employs TRBV6-1 and TRBJ2-7, with TRBD1 as a possible D gene (5 bases). The V end was cut by 5 bases, the J end by 4 bases, with 15 bases between. The CDR3 has 14 amino acids. CDR1 and CDR2 (germline): MNHNS, SASEGT. CDR3 sequence (DNA): TGTGCCAGCAGTATGGCAGGGCCAGTGTACGAGCAGTACTTC. This gives the protein CASSMAGPVYEQYF.

J is TRBJ1-5 and V is TRBV7-2, with D perhaps TRBD1 (6 bases). Trimming took 1 base from V and 3 from J, leaving 7 bases between them. Per germline, CDR1 SGHTA and CDR2 FQGNSA. The length of the CDR3 is 14 residues. The CDR3 sequence: CASSLGDNNQPQHF. The CDR3 bases are TGTGCCAGCAGCTTAGGGGACAACAATCAGCCCCAGCATTTT.

The V call is TRBV18, the J call TRBJ1-6; D remains ambiguous. Trimming took off 8 bases at V and 0 bases at J, with 14 bases between the two ends. CDR3 length: 16 amino acids. Germline V CDR1 and CDR2: KGHSH, LQKENI. CDR3 region: CASTEGLRSYNSPLHF. CDR3 DNA sequence: TGTGCCAGCACGGAGGGCCTGCGCTCCTATAATTCACCCCTCCACTTT.